This T cell receptor beta chain appears in the sequencing data of a study of blood T cell repertoires in COVID-19 (dated by TCRdb to 2018 to 2021). In terms of the full investigation: The collaborator samples originated in the United States, Italy and Spain and spanned the acute and convalescent phases of COVID-19. The material from the prospective study consisted of cDNA or gDNA derived from T cells, B-cell-depleted T cells, or PBMCs. Subjects who had been exposed to COVID-19, were actively infected with it, or had recovered from it provided the deeply sampled blood TCRbeta repertoires that made up the dataset. The repertoires were made available in a free public database intended to serve as a resource for research on the immune response to SARS-CoV-2. The samples were drawn from the first 160 participants of the ongoing ImmuneRACE study and from over 950 subjects provided by 6 global collaborators. Sample metadata almost always included a de-identified subject ID, COVID-19 status, age in years and sex. Where available, HLA class I and class II types were taken from metadata supplied by the sample provider and were not determined by assay-based typing. The research as a whole found: How much clinical and demographic metadata was included differed by source and by participant, and the metadata was provided uncurated.

Regarding this clone: Its antigen is unknown. No clone much larger than this one lies a single base away; base qualities are absent.

Another Seattle source contributed samples from volunteer blood donors who had recovered from COVID-19. Each collaborating institution followed its own protocols to collect whole blood in K2EDTA tubes. Collaborator samples were shipped for TCRbeta analysis as frozen whole blood, isolated PBMCs, or DNA extracted from either sample type. TCRbeta CDR3 regions were amplified from genomic DNA by means of the immunoSEQ Assay, a bias-controlled multiplex PCR. As for the authors' bioinformatics: Within the assay, amplification of reference gene primers was used to estimate how many nucleated cells each sample contained. To quantify the absolute abundance of each unique TCRbeta CDR3 rearrangement, sequence reads were collapsed and filtered. For each sample, productive Simpson clonality was calculated as the square root of Simpson's diversity index across productive rearrangements. Not all clones reach the TCRdb copy of this immuneACCESS table, which keeps in-frame sequences only. Checked studies attribute under half of the gap to unresolved V genes and leave the rest unexplained. V, J and clone size derive from that table, while D and trimming were established from the DNA sequence. This sample comprises about 290,000 clones, 75% to 90% of them detected only once. Clones ranked in the top ten supply 0.85% to 0.95% of the sample.

This TCR came from a woman between 40 and 50 years old who had recovered from COVID-19. Sequencing used peripheral blood.

The CDR3 is CASSPERDYYNEQFF. Read as DNA, the sequence is TGTGCCAGCAGCCCGGAGAGGGACTACTACAATGAGCAGTTCTTC. The chain is made from TRBV16 and TRBJ2-1, with 7 junctional bases fitting TRBD2. The germline V end is reduced by 4 bases and the J end by 3 bases; junction bases left unmatched: 6. Counted from cysteine to phenylalanine, this CDR3 has 15 amino acids. Only the CDR3 region is kept as DNA, spanning 45 bases read in frame from base 1. CDR1 and CDR2 are drawn from the germline V gene: KGHSY, FQNENV.